Sequencing of this T cell receptor beta chain was carried out in a study of T cell changes during pregnancy in multiple sclerosis. Method: immunoSEQ multiplex PCR; TCRdb's copy keeps in-frame clones and lacks some. The sample holds 80,000 or so clones, 90% to 95% seen once. This receptor was taken from a female donor with multiple sclerosis, enrolled in a pregnancy study. This sample comprised peripheral blood, obtained before pregnancy.

The CDR3 protein is CASSLSTGVYNEQFF. Here the CDR3 DNA reads TGTGCCAGCAGTTTAAGTACGGGAGTCTACAATGAGCAGTTCTTC. The chain joins TRBV27 to TRBJ2-1; the D gene is possibly TRBD2 (6 bases). Trimming took 2 bases from V and 3 from J, leaving 11 bases between them. The CDR3 spans 15 residues. Germline CDR1 and CDR2: MNHEY and SMNVEV (reference sequence).